The T cell receptor (beta chain) described here comes from a study of CD8 T cells in ankylosing spondylitis. Findings of the study overall: From matched ankylosing spondylitis synovial fluid, disease-linked clones were reportedly recovered at significantly enriched levels. Disease-linked clones, CD8+, were relatively rare in peripheral blood. For ankylosing spondylitis blood, a TCR beta motif of about eight highly homologous variants appeared characteristic. Earlier literature documents some of the motif variants in reactive arthritis synovial fluid and blood.

Making the TCR beta libraries involved quantitative 5'-RACE with molecular barcodes. TCRdb re-called the 5' RACE reads with MiXCR, one entry per CDR3 protein. This repertoire shows roughly 440,000 distinct CDR3 sequences, more than 15% found once; its top ten account for 1%. This clonotype was seen a handful of times. The antigen remains unidentified. Germline V gene sequence: CDR1 SGDLS, CDR2 YYNGEE. The trim removed 1 base at V and 3 bases at J, leaving 5 bases unmatched. CDR3 length: 16 amino acids. The clonotype was recovered from a male donor with ankylosing spondylitis. The chain joins TRBV9 to TRBJ2-1, with 9 nucleotides matching TRBD2. The sequenced sample consisted of blood, either unsorted or a sorted T cell fraction (not recorded which). The CDR3 coding sequence is TGTGCCAGCAGCGTACGCGCGGGAGGGAACTACAATGAGCAGTTCTTC. This codes for CASSVRAGGNYNEQFF.